The 24 T cell receptor beta chains below were found in one sample sequenced in a study of radiotherapy plus CTLA-4 blockade in lung cancer. The repertoire was sequenced with immunoSEQ multiplex PCR; TCRdb's copy has only in-frame clones and lacks some. The table lists 40,000 to 45,000 clones, about 77% of them singletons. Sequenced here: peripheral blood, sampled from a patient treated with radiotherapy plus ipilimumab. These receptors were obtained from a human donor with non-small cell lung cancer who had stable disease on radiotherapy plus ipilimumab.

The rearrangement joins TRBV30 to TRBJ2-5; 11 bases align to TRBD2. The CDR3 is 15 amino acids. The V gene's germline CDR1 is GTSNPN and CDR2 SVGIG (reference sequence). V was clipped by 4 bases and J by 0 bases; unmatched bases: 4. This CDR3 reads CAWKLGLADQETQYF. The CDR3 nucleotides are TGTGCCTGGAAACTGGGACTAGCGGACCAAGAGACCCAGTACTTC.

This chain connects TRBV5-1 to TRBJ2-2; 8 bases align to TRBD1. Germline V gene sequence: CDR1 SGHRS, CDR2 YFSETQ. CDR3 length: 16 residues. Unmatched junction bases numbered 7, after V lost 4 bases and J lost 2 bases. DNA of the CDR3: TGCGCCAGCAGCATACGACAGGGGCCTAACACCGGGGAGCTGTTTTTT. Protein: CASSIRQGPNTGELFF.

This chain links TRBV5-4 with TRBJ1-2; D not resolved. CDR1 SGHNT and CDR2 YYREEE come from the germline V gene (reference sequence). There are 15 residues in the CDR3. Trimming took 0 bases from V and 8 from J, leaving 17 bases between them. CDR3 coding DNA: TGTGCCAGCAGCTTGGTCGCGACTAGAGCAACGGGCTACACCTTC. This translates into CASSLVATRATGYTF.

V gene TRBV11-2 combines with J gene TRBJ1-4; maybe TRBD1 (5 bases). V was shortened by 1 base and J by 8 bases, with 11 bases between the two germline ends. The CDR3 is 14 amino acids. Germline lookup yields CDR1 SGHAT and CDR2 FQNNGV. Written as DNA, the CDR3 is TGTGCCAGCAGCTTAGGGGCAGGGAACGAAAAACTGTTTTTT. As protein: CASSLGAGNEKLFF.

This clone showed up just a few times. This sequence joins TRBV10-2 and TRBJ2-3; D is perhaps TRBD2 (6 bases). The CDR3 spans 14 residues. Germline loops: CDR1 WSHSY, CDR2 SAAADI. The germline V and J ends were trimmed by 5 bases and 0 bases, with 9 bases remaining between them. The CDR3 is CASSPGLSTDTQYF. The CDR3 DNA reads TGCGCCAGCAGTCCGGGACTGAGCACAGATACGCAGTATTTT.

This clone was seen a few times. The J gene is TRBJ1-1, the V gene TRBV5-1, with TRBD1 matching over 8 bases. V was clipped by 0 bases and J by 1 base; unmatched bases: 5. The germline V gene has CDR1 SGHRS and CDR2 YFSETQ. CDR3 length equals 16 residues. In DNA form, the CDR3 reads TGCGCCAGCAGCTTGGTCGGGACAGGACAGAACACTGAAGCTTTCTTT. Its protein is CASSLVGTGQNTEAFF.

The table lists this clone with a count of one. This rearrangement joins TRBV19 to TRBJ2-1; TRBD1 might be the D (5 bases). Looked up from germline, CDR1 is LNHDA and CDR2 is SQIVND (reference sequence). The CDR3 contains 15 residues. The V and J ends lost 5 bases and 0 bases respectively, with 11 bases between them. CDR3 loop: CASSGARSSYNEQFF. As DNA, the CDR3 is TGTGCCAGTAGTGGGGCGAGGAGCTCCTACAATGAGCAGTTCTTC.

The chain joins TRBV30 to TRBJ2-3; 7 nucleotides line up with TRBD2. V dropped 1 base and J dropped 0; count of bases not matched to a gene: 1. This CDR3 spans 14 amino acids. CDR1 is GTSNPN, CDR2 SVGIG, per germline (reference sequence). CDR3 in DNA: TGTGCCTGGAGTGGGGGGGGAAGCACAGATACGCAGTATTTT. The encoded protein is CAWSGGGSTDTQYF.

The chain recombines TRBV27 with TRBJ2-2; TRBD2 matches at 8 bases. This CDR3 has 17 residues. Germline lookup yields CDR1 MNHEY and CDR2 SMNVEV (reference sequence). V shed 5 bases, J shed 5 bases, and the junction held 13 bases outside the gene matches. CDR3: CASSVRPGGARTGELFF. The CDR3 coding sequence is TGTGCCAGCAGTGTCCGCCCCGGGGGGGCGAGAACCGGGGAGCTGTTTTTT.

The sample holds a few counts of this clone. The chain joins TRBV5-1 to TRBJ1-1; D not certain. There are 14 residues in the CDR3. The germline gives CDR1 SGHRS, CDR2 YFSETQ. The V end lost 1 base, the J end lost 1 base, and 8 bases lay between the germline ends. The CDR3 reads CASSLSGGNTEAFF. The CDR3 DNA follows: TGCGCCAGCAGCTTGAGCGGCGGGAACACTGAAGCTTTCTTT.

This clone was detected only once. The chain joins TRBV7-2 to TRBJ1-1; D not resolved. Germline loops: CDR1 SGHTA, CDR2 FQGNSA. V was pared by 1 base and J by 1 base, with 7 bases between. This CDR3 is built from 14 residues. In DNA, the CDR3 is TGTGCCAGCAGCTTAGTCACAGCGAACACTGAAGCTTTCTTT. This translates into CASSLVTANTEAFF.

The CDR3 DNA is TGCGCCAGCAGCTTGGAGAGCGGGGGGGCCTCCTACAATGAGCAGTTCTTC. Residues: CASSLESGGASYNEQFF. J is TRBJ2-1 and V is TRBV5-1, with 10 bases fitting TRBD2. There are 17 residues in the CDR3. V lost 0 bases to trimming and J lost 0 bases; unmatched junction nucleotides: 3. Germline loops: CDR1 SGHRS, CDR2 YFSETQ.

The chain has TRBV18 and TRBJ1-1, with 9 bases fitting TRBD1. V lost 6 bases, J lost 6 bases, and 14 bases stayed unmatched. The CDR3 contains 16 residues. The germline V gene has CDR1 KGHSH and CDR2 LQKENI. The CDR3 DNA is TGTGCCAGCTCTCAACGTCAGACAGGGGGATTTGCTGAAGCTTTCTTT. Protein: CASSQRQTGGFAEAFF. The whole variable domain, filled in from reference TRBV18 and TRBJ1-1, reads NAGVMQNPRHLVRRRGQEARLRCSPMKGHSHVYWYRQLPEEGLKFMVYLQKENIIDESGMPKERFSAEFPKEGPSILRIQQVVRGDSAAYFCASSQRQTGGFAEAFFGQGTRLTVV.

This chain connects TRBV2 to TRBJ2-2; 9 bases map to TRBD1. V gave up 5 bases and J gave up 7 bases; unmatched junction bases: 8. This CDR3 has 15 residues. Germline V gene sequence: CDR1 SNHLY, CDR2 FYNNEI. This CDR3 reads CASSRQGGENGELFF. The CDR3, as DNA: TGTGCCAGCAGTCGACAGGGGGGAGAGAACGGGGAGCTGTTTTTT.

V is TRBV7-6 and J is TRBJ2-7; a possible D gene is TRBD2 (5 bases). V lost 5 bases and J lost 3, with 8 bases in between. This CDR3 contains 12 residues. Germline lookup yields CDR1 SGHVS and CDR2 FNYEAQ. CDR3: CASSTGNYEQYF. CDR3 bases: TGTGCCAGCAGCACCGGGAACTACGAGCAGTACTTC. The full variable domain, in which reference TRBV7-6 and TRBJ2-7 provide the parts outside the CDR3, is GAGVSQSPRYKVTKRGQDVALRCDPISGHVSLYWYRQALGQGPEFLTYFNYEAQQDKSGLPNDRFSAERPEGSISTLTIQRTEQRDSAMYRCASSTGNYEQYFGPGTRLTVT.

This clone was picked up a small number of times. The rearrangement uses TRBV11-2 and TRBJ2-1, with a tentative D call TRBD2 (5 bases). This CDR3 is built from 12 residues. V was shortened by 4 bases and J by 9 bases, with 10 bases between the two germline ends. CDR1 and CDR2 from the germline V gene are SGHAT and FQNNGV. The CDR3 spells CASSSPSGEQFF. The CDR3 nucleotides are TGTGCCAGCAGCTCCCCGAGCGGTGAGCAGTTCTTC.

The V call is TRBV5-6, the J call TRBJ1-1; tentative D call: TRBD1 (6 bases). CDR1 and CDR2 (germline): SGHDT, YYEEEE. CDR3 size: 16 residues. V was trimmed by 0 bases and J by 2 bases, leaving 14 bases between them. The CDR3 nucleotides are TGTGCCAGCAGCTTGGGGGCAGGGGTTGGCAACACTGAAGCTTTCTTT. This sequence encodes CASSLGAGVGNTEAFF.

This chain joins TRBV5-4 and TRBJ2-5, with 8 bases identical to TRBD1. This CDR3 is 13 amino acids long. Germline CDR1 reads SGHNT; CDR2 reads YYREEE (reference sequence). With V trimmed by 4 bases and J by 5 bases, 4 bases remained unmatched. The CDR3 DNA reads TGTGCCAGCAGCATCAGACAGGGGGAGACCCAGTACTTC. Protein sequence: CASSIRQGETQYF.

The chain combines TRBV30 with TRBJ1-2, with 9 bases fitting TRBD1. The length of the CDR3 is 13 residues. The V segment lost 5 bases and the J segment 5 bases; nucleotides outside the gene matches: 6. Germline V gene sequence: CDR1 GTSNPN, CDR2 SVGIG (reference sequence). DNA for the CDR3: TGTGCCTGGGGTACAGGGGGCGAATATGGCTACACCTTC. It encodes CAWGTGGEYGYTF.

The rearrangement uses TRBV5-5 and TRBJ1-2; unclear D gene. The CDR3 has 16 residues. Trimming cost V 4 bases and J 0 bases, with 16 bases left between them. In germline, CDR1 is SGHKS, CDR2 YYEKEE (reference sequence). This chain's CDR3 is CASSLRNIGANYGYTF. DNA for the CDR3: TGTGCCAGCAGCCTCCGTAACATCGGGGCTAACTATGGCTACACCTTC.

This clone has a single count. This sequence joins TRBV5-1 and TRBJ1-5, with D possibly matching TRBD1 (5 bases). The CDR3 consists of 15 residues. The V end lost 4 bases, the J end lost 2 bases, and 13 bases lay between the germline ends. The germline V gene encodes CDR1 SGHRS and CDR2 YFSETQ. CDR3 sequence (DNA): TGCGCCAGCAGCCCCGGGGGGGATGGCAATCAGCCCCAGCATTTT. It codes for CASSPGGDGNQPQHF.

V usage is TRBV30 and J usage is TRBJ1-2; 7 nucleotides agree with TRBD1. The CDR3 length is 14 residues. CDR1 and CDR2 (germline): GTSNPN, SVGIG (reference sequence). V lost 3 bases to trimming and J lost 4 bases; unmatched junction nucleotides: 8. Here the CDR3 DNA reads TGTGCCTGGAGGGGACAGATTATCGGCTATGGCTACACCTTC. As protein: CAWRGQIIGYGYTF. The full variable domain, with the rest looked up from reference TRBV30 and TRBJ1-2, is SQTIHQWPATLVQPVGSPLSLECTVEGTSNPNLYWYRQAAGRGLQLLFYSVGIGQISSEVPQNLSASRPQDRQFILSSKKLLLSDSGFYLCAWRGQIIGYGYTFGSGTRLTVV.

This clone came up a few times. The chain recombines TRBV5-4 with TRBJ1-2; D is unclear. The CDR3 is made up of 12 amino acids. CDR1 and CDR2 (germline): SGHNT, YYREEE (reference sequence). V was pared by 0 bases and J by 4 bases, with 4 bases between. The CDR3 DNA follows: TGTGCCAGCAGCTTGGACAGCTATGGCTACACCTTC. Translated, it gives CASSLDSYGYTF.

This chain connects TRBV27 to TRBJ2-7; 7 bases agree with TRBD1. Germline lookup yields CDR1 MNHEY and CDR2 SMNVEV (reference sequence). The CDR3 spans 14 residues. Trimming cost V 6 bases and J 4 bases; bases outside gene matches: 9. The CDR3 nucleotides read TGTGCCAGCAGCAGGGGGTGGAACGAGTACGAGCAGTACTTC. Translated, it gives CASSRGWNEYEQYF.